The 14 T cell receptor beta chains presented below share a single source sample, sequenced in a study of blood T cells in healthy people across ages. Next came a second PCR, run for roughly 6 to 11 cycles, which used a sample-barcoded 5' primer along with a J-beta primer mix. MiXCR, applied by TCRdb to the 5' RACE reads, yields one record per CDR3 protein. The sample has approximately 360,000 distinct CDR3 sequences, about 52% seen once; the top ten hold around 53%. Sequenced sample: blood. The receptors stem from a man aged 60 to 75 in good health.

The gene calls are TRBV7-9 and TRBJ2-3; D remains ambiguous. The CDR3 covers 12 residues. Germline V gives CDR1 SEHNR, CDR2 FQNEAQ (reference sequence). The V end lost 7 bases, the J end lost 4 bases, and 9 bases lay between the germline ends. CDR3 protein: CASTPTADTQYF. Written as DNA, the CDR3 is TGTGCCAGCACCCCGACGGCAGATACGCAGTATTTT.

The chain joins TRBV28 to TRBJ2-2; 11 bases line up with TRBD1. V was clipped by 5 bases and J by 5 bases; unmatched bases: 10. This CDR3 contains 17 residues. The V gene's germline CDR1 is MDHEN and CDR2 SYDVKM. The CDR3 reads CASSPPRDRGRTGELFF. In DNA, the CDR3 is TGTGCCAGCAGTCCCCCCCGGGACAGGGGGAGAACCGGGGAGCTGTTTTTT. Full variable domain (missing parts from reference TRBV28 and TRBJ2-2): DVKVTQSSRYLVKRTGEKVFLECVQDMDHENMFWYRQDPGLGLRLIYFSYDVKMKEKGDIPEGYSVSREKKERFSLILESASTNQTSMYLCASSPPRDRGRTGELFFGEGSRLTVL.

The chain uses TRBV15 and TRBJ2-6; no clear D. V shed 1 base and J shed 0 bases, with 16 bases lying between them. Germline assignment: CDR1 LNHNV and CDR2 YYDKDF (reference sequence). This CDR3 has 19 amino acids. For the CDR3, the DNA is TGTGCCACCAGCAGAGTTTACTCCCCTTCCGACTCTGGGGCCAACGTCCTGACTTTC. Protein product: CATSRVYSPSDSGANVLTF. Filled out from reference TRBV15 and TRBJ2-6, the complete variable domain reads DAMVIQNPRYQVTQFGKPVTLSCSQTLNHNVMYWYQQKSSQAPKLLFHYYDKDFNNEADTPDNFQSRRPNTSFCFLDIRSPGLGDTAMYLCATSRVYSPSDSGANVLTFGAGSRLTVL.

To note about this clonotype: A read error may account for a junction end that differs from germline. The CDR3 DNA sequence: TGCAGCGTTGTCCCTGCACTTGGGACTAGCGGGAGCATAGATACGCAGTATTTT. Amino acid sequence: CSVVPALGTSGSIDTQYF. This chain uses TRBV29-1 with TRBJ2-3; 14 bases map to TRBD2. CDR3 length: 18 residues. Germline V lookup: CDR1 SQVTM, CDR2 ANQGSEA.

Written as DNA, the CDR3 is TGCAGCGTTCTGATAGGGACTAGCCACCAAGAGACCCAGTACTTC. Residues: CSVLIGTSHQETQYF. The rearrangement joins TRBV29-1 to TRBJ2-7; TRBD2 aligns across 9 bases. The DNA matches TRBJ2-5 better at its end, which makes the J call doubtful. The CDR3 runs 15 residues. Per germline, CDR1 SQVTM and CDR2 ANQGSEA.

This clonotype was seen more than once but under ten times. The V call is TRBV5-1, the J call TRBJ2-7; tentatively, D is TRBD1 (5 bases). This CDR3 has 18 amino acids. Trimming removed 1 base at V and 2 bases at J, with 22 bases between. Germline V gene data show CDR1 as SGHRS and CDR2 as YFSETQ. The DNA for the CDR3 is TGCGCCAGCAGCTTGCGGCAACCGACAGCCCGTTCAACCTACGAGCAGTACTTC. Protein: CASSLRQPTARSTYEQYF. Variable domain in full (rest from reference TRBV5-1 and TRBJ2-7): KAGVTQTPRYLIKTRGQQVTLSCSPISGHRSVSWYQQTPGQGLQFLFEYFSETQRNKGNFPGRFSGRQFSNSRSEMNVSTLELGDSALYLCASSLRQPTARSTYEQYFGPGTRLTVT.

The rearrangement uses TRBV27 and TRBJ2-3, with 10 bases fitting TRBD1. The CDR3 length is 16 residues. Germline CDR1 reads MNHEY; CDR2 reads SMNVEV (reference sequence). The trim removed 5 bases at V and 4 bases at J, leaving 9 bases unmatched. CDR3 nucleotides: TGTGCCAGCAGTCCGAACCGGGACAGGGGTGCAGATACGCAGTATTTT. Translated: CASSPNRDRGADTQYF.

In its sample, this clonotype was seen many times. The V gene is TRBV12-3 or TRBV12-4, the J gene TRBJ2-1, with D perhaps TRBD2 (6 bases). V was shortened by 3 bases and J by 5 bases, with 11 bases between the two germline ends. CDR3 length: 14 residues. The CDR3 region is CASSFGGGHNEQFF. The CDR3 DNA follows: TGTGCCAGCAGTTTCGGGGGAGGACACAATGAGCAGTTCTTC.

The J gene is TRBJ2-3, the V gene TRBV4-3; 7 nucleotides line up with TRBD1. This CDR3 spans 17 amino acids. Trimming took 0 bases from V and 3 from J; bases not matched to a gene: 9. The germline V gene has CDR1 LGHNA and CDR2 YSLEER. The CDR3 here is CASSQDLRQGGTDTQYF. The CDR3 bases are TGCGCCAGCAGCCAAGATCTTCGACAGGGTGGGACAGATACGCAGTATTTT.

This CDR3 reads CSAGGGTANYGYTF. Written as DNA, the CDR3 is TGCAGCGCAGGGGGCGGGACAGCGAACTATGGCTACACCTTC. This chain joins TRBV29-1 and TRBJ1-2; the match to TRBD1 covers 8 bases. This CDR3 is 14 amino acids long. Per germline, CDR1 SQVTM and CDR2 ANQGSEA. V lost 7 bases to trimming and J lost 2 bases; unmatched junction nucleotides: 9.

This chain uses TRBV24-1 with TRBJ2-1, with D hard to call. CDR1 KGHDR and CDR2 SFDVKD come from the germline V gene. Between the trimmed V and J ends, which lost 4 bases and 5 bases, there was a span of 14 bases. The CDR3 has 15 residues. The chain's CDR3 is CATSDPSTRNNEQFF. Here the CDR3 DNA reads TGTGCCACCAGTGACCCAAGTACACGGAACAATGAGCAGTTCTTC.

The gene calls are TRBV20-1 and TRBJ2-1, with 7 bases identical to TRBD1. CDR3 size: 15 residues. V shed 7 bases and J 7 bases; nucleotides not matched to a gene: 16. Germline loops: CDR1 DFQATT, CDR2 SNEGSKA (reference sequence). The CDR3 DNA sequence: TGCAGTGTCCTTGACAGGGAGCGAGTGGGGAATGAGCAGTTCTTC. It yields the protein CSVLDRERVGNEQFF.

This clonotype has a handful of counts. The chain recombines TRBV5-4 with TRBJ2-1; 8 nucleotides agree with TRBD2. Losses at the gene ends were 0 bases for V and 8 bases for J; bases not matched to a gene: 7. Germline-derived CDR1 and CDR2 are SGHNT and YYREEE (reference sequence). The CDR3 contains 15 residues. The chain's CDR3 is CASSLDAGGPDEQFF. CDR3 nucleotides: TGTGCCAGCAGCTTGGATGCGGGGGGCCCCGATGAGCAGTTCTTC.

The V call is TRBV28, the J call TRBJ2-7; D possibly corresponds to TRBD2 (6 bases). The CDR3 covers 14 residues. Germline V gives CDR1 MDHEN, CDR2 SYDVKM. V was cut by 8 bases and J by 3 bases, with 17 bases left in between. The CDR3 region is CASCPAGTFYEQYF. The CDR3 nucleotides are TGTGCCAGCTGCCCGGCGGGGACTTTCTACGAGCAGTACTTC.